This entry concerns a single T cell receptor beta chain. Its specificity is unknown. Since a much larger clone is just one base distant, this may be a read error. This sample was taken from a study of T cells in Graves' hyperthyroidism and ophthalmopathy. Stable Graves' hyperthyroidism denoted no ophthalmopathy progression over 18 months. The hyperthyroidism patients had all been newly diagnosed, and their disease duration was under 2 months. Their ages ranged from 18 to 65 years. Trimming at V came to 4 bases and at J to 6 bases, leaving 2 bases not matched to a gene. Germline V gives CDR1 MNHEY, CDR2 SVGEGT. CDR3 length: 13 residues. Whole-study findings and limits: Ophthalmopathy and stable hyperthyroidism were told apart by a 13 V-J model. Among thyroid clonotypes expanded above 0.001, most also appeared in blood.

Template material for amplifying TCR beta CDR3 regions consisted of RNA transcripts. HTBI primers were employed in a first-round RT-PCR of the TCR CDR3. TCRdb called the multiplex PCR reads again in MiXCR, with one record for every CDR3 protein. The table includes fewer than 800,000 distinct CDR3 sequences, about 15% detected once. The rearrangement joins TRBV6-2 or TRBV6-3 to TRBJ2-2, with 7 nucleotides matching TRBD1. The receptor comes from a man younger than 35 with Graves' hyperthyroidism. Sequencing used blood. The CDR3 loop reads CASSWQGAGELFF. In nucleotides, the CDR3 is TGTGCCAGCAGTTGGCAGGGGGCCGGGGAGCTGTTTTTT.